These 25 T cell receptor beta chains originate from one sample sequenced in a study of cytomegalovirus exposure and HLA in healthy donors. With 60 Vbeta and 13 Jbeta primers, the PCR was carried out. Clones were read by immunoSEQ multiplex PCR, and TCRdb kept only the in-frame ones, dropping some. The sample has 150,000 to 200,000 clones; about 73% are singletons. Sequencing was performed on PBMCs. The receptor set was obtained from a woman aged 45-59 years in good health and CMV-seropositive.

This clone was seen only a few times. The sample contains more than one DNA sequence encoding this CDR3. This chain joins TRBV30 and TRBJ1-5, with a possible D match to TRBD1 (6 bases). The CDR3 runs to 12 residues. Germline assignment: CDR1 GTSNPN and CDR2 SVGIG (reference sequence). Deletions cut 4 bases from V and 4 bases from J, with 8 bases between. The CDR3 bases are TGTGCCTGGAACAGGGTAAATCAGCCCCAGCATTTT. Its protein product is CAWNRVNQPQHF.

The chain joins TRBV30 to TRBJ2-1; possibly TRBD2 for D (7 bases). Germline CDR1 GTSNPN, CDR2 SVGIG (reference sequence). The CDR3 sequence is 14 residues long. Between the trimmed V and J ends, which lost 0 bases and 4 bases, there was a span of 10 bases. The CDR3 spells CAWSVGGAYNEQFF. CDR3 in DNA: TGTGCCTGGAGTGTTGGGGGGGCTTACAATGAGCAGTTCTTC.

The rearrangement uses TRBV5-4 and TRBJ2-5, with D possibly TRBD1 on 5 matching bases. V lost 5 bases and J lost 1, with 15 bases in between. CDR1 and CDR2 from the germline V gene are SGHNT and YYREEE (reference sequence). The CDR3 has 15 residues. This CDR3 is CASSYASGFQETQYF. CDR3 bases: TGTGCCAGCAGTTATGCCTCAGGGTTCCAAGAGACCCAGTACTTC. Looking up the rest from reference TRBV5-4 and TRBJ2-5 gives the full variable domain: ETGVTQSPTHLIKTRGQQVTLRCSSQSGHNTVSWYQQALGQGPQFIFQYYREEENGRGNFPPRFSGLQFPNYSSELNVNALELDDSALYLCASSYASGFQETQYFGPGTRLLVL.

This chain links TRBV9 with TRBJ1-5; D possibly corresponds to TRBD1 (6 bases). Trimming stripped 4 bases from V and 4 bases from J, with 15 bases between. This CDR3 comprises 15 residues. Per germline, CDR1 SGDLS and CDR2 YYNGEE. In DNA form, the CDR3 reads TGTGCCAGCAGCTTTGAGGGGGGGGCAAATCAGCCCCAGCATTTT. It codes for CASSFEGGANQPQHF. Full variable domain (rest looked up from reference TRBV9 and TRBJ1-5): DSGVTQTPKHLITATGQRVTLRCSPRSGDLSVYWYQQSLDQGLQFLIQYYNGEERAKGNILERFSAQQFPDLHSELNLSSLELGDSALYFCASSFEGGANQPQHFGDGTRLSIL.

This clone occurred once. The V gene is TRBV4-2, the J gene TRBJ2-1; 8 bases line up with TRBD2. Germline trimming cut 0 bases from V and 6 bases from J; bases unmatched to any gene: 10. The CDR3 totals 17 residues. Germline loops: CDR1 LGHNA, CDR2 YNFKEQ. CDR3 in DNA: TGTGCCAGCAGCCAAGAAATAGCGGGGCTCCCTTCCAATGAGCAGTTCTTC. Protein: CASSQEIAGLPSNEQFF.

This rearrangement joins TRBV9 to TRBJ1-4, with a tentative D call TRBD1 (6 bases). The CDR3 is 15 amino acids. Germline CDR1 and CDR2: SGDLS and YYNGEE. V was pared by 5 bases and J by 2 bases, with 13 bases between. The CDR3 reads CASSETGGTNEKLFF. In DNA form, the CDR3 reads TGTGCCAGCAGTGAAACGGGGGGCACTAATGAAAAACTGTTTTTT.

V and J are TRBV4-1 and TRBJ2-7; 8 positions match TRBD1. Germline CDR1 reads MGHRA; CDR2 reads YSYEKL. V lost 4 bases and J lost 3; bases outside the gene matches: 5. CDR3 length: 14 amino acids. The CDR3 bases are TGCGCCAGCAGCCGCTTTGGGACAGGCTACGAGCAGTACTTC. Translation gives CASSRFGTGYEQYF.

The rearrangement links TRBV5-8 to TRBJ2-1, with a weak D call TRBD2 (6 bases). The CDR3 length is 12 residues. Germline V gene lookup returns CDR1 SGHTS and CDR2 YDEGEE. Trimming took 0 bases from V and 12 from J, leaving 10 bases between them. In DNA form, the CDR3 reads TGTGCCAGCAGCTTGGAACGGAGGGTGCAGTTCTTC. This codes for CASSLERRVQFF. Supplemented by reference TRBV5-8 and TRBJ2-1, the full variable domain reads EAGVTQSPTHLIKTRGQQATLRCSPISGHTSVYWYQQALGLGLQFLLWYDEGEERNRGNFPPRFSGRQFPNYSSELNVNALELEDSALYLCASSLERRVQFFGPGTRLTVL.

This chain joins TRBV18 and TRBJ1-3; TRBD1 matches at 9 bases. The J segment lost 0 bases and the V segment lost 6 bases, leaving 9 bases of the junction unmatched. Germline V CDR1 and CDR2: KGHSH, LQKENI. This CDR3 is 17 amino acids long. CDR3 nucleotide sequence: TGTGCCAGCTCCCCAACGGGACAGGGTCCCTCTGGAAACACCATATATTTT. Residues: CASSPTGQGPSGNTIYF.

J is TRBJ1-1 and V is TRBV5-1; 11 positions agree with TRBD1. The CDR3 covers 15 residues. J was trimmed by 5 bases and V by 0 bases; bases with no gene match: 3. Germline V gene data show CDR1 as SGHRS and CDR2 as YFSETQ. The CDR3 protein is CASSLEGTGGTEAFF. DNA for the CDR3: TGCGCCAGCAGCTTGGAAGGGACAGGGGGGACTGAAGCTTTCTTT. The full variable domain, its missing parts supplied by reference TRBV5-1 and TRBJ1-1, is KAGVTQTPRYLIKTRGQQVTLSCSPISGHRSVSWYQQTPGQGLQFLFEYFSETQRNKGNFPGRFSGRQFSNSRSEMNVSTLELGDSALYLCASSLEGTGGTEAFFGQGTRLTVV.

The chain couples TRBV2 to TRBJ2-5; the match to TRBD1 covers 7 bases. Germline values: CDR1 SNHLY, CDR2 FYNNEI. The CDR3 spans 15 residues. Trimming removed 5 bases from V and 4 bases from J; junction bases left unmatched: 10. The CDR3: CASSLFQGVGETQYF. CDR3 DNA sequence: TGTGCCAGCAGTCTTTTCCAGGGGGTGGGAGAGACCCAGTACTTC.

The V call is TRBV25-1, the J call TRBJ2-3; D not certain. The V gene's germline CDR1 is MGHDK and CDR2 SYGVNS. V was shortened by 0 bases and J by 4 bases, with 5 bases between the two germline ends. The CDR3 sequence is 13 residues long. CDR3 DNA sequence: TGTGCCAGCAGTGAATATAATGCAGATACGCAGTATTTT. Translating gives CASSEYNADTQYF.

A few counts support this clone. This rearrangement joins TRBV5-5 to TRBJ2-5, with TRBD1 matching over 9 bases. V lost 5 bases and J lost 4; bases outside the gene matches: 12. The CDR3 totals 16 residues. CDR1 and CDR2 (germline): SGHKS, YYEKEE (reference sequence). CDR3 amino acids: CASSSSGTGRGETQYF. The DNA for the CDR3 is TGTGCCAGCAGTTCTTCCGGGACAGGGAGGGGAGAGACCCAGTACTTC.

This clone is categorized as medium-sized. The chain uses TRBV6-1 and TRBJ2-7, with D perhaps TRBD1 (6 bases). This CDR3 region has 12 residues. Germline V CDR1 and CDR2: MNHNS, SASEGT. The V end lost 8 bases, the J end lost 2 bases, and 10 bases lay between the germline ends. CDR3 coding DNA: TGTGCCAGCGATACAGGGACCTACGAGCAGTACTTC. Encoded protein: CASDTGTYEQYF.

CDR3 coding DNA: TGTGCCAGCTCTACTTCGCATGGCTACGAGCAGTACTTC. Encoded protein: CASSTSHGYEQYF. This chain connects TRBV18 to TRBJ2-7, with D unresolved. Germline loops: CDR1 KGHSH, CDR2 LQKENI. The CDR3 is made up of 13 amino acids. The V end lost 6 bases, the J end lost 3 bases, and 12 bases lay between the germline ends.

The chain is built from TRBV19 and TRBJ1-2; D is perhaps TRBD1 (6 bases). The CDR3 has 15 amino acids. Germline V gene sequence: CDR1 LNHDA, CDR2 SQIVND (reference sequence). V shed 3 bases and J shed 7 bases, with 18 bases lying between them. In DNA form, the CDR3 reads TGTGCCAGTAGTATTGGGGGCAGGTCCTTCGGTGGCTACACCTTC. Protein product: CASSIGGRSFGGYTF.

The rearrangement uses TRBV27 and TRBJ2-1; D is unclear. This CDR3 contains 14 residues. Germline V gene sequence: CDR1 MNHEY, CDR2 SMNVEV (reference sequence). Trimming removed 3 bases from V and 3 bases from J, with 9 bases in between. For the CDR3, the DNA is TGTGCCAGCAGTTTCGGAGTAAGCTACAATGAGCAGTTCTTC. Protein sequence: CASSFGVSYNEQFF.

The J gene is TRBJ2-5, the V gene TRBV11-3, with 8 bases that match TRBD1. Trimming cost V 4 bases and J 4 bases; bases outside gene matches: 5. Germline assignment: CDR1 SGHNT and CDR2 YENEEA. The CDR3 consists of 14 residues. CDR3 amino acids: CASSSPGQGETQYF. In DNA, the CDR3 is TGTGCCAGCAGCTCTCCCGGACAGGGAGAGACCCAGTACTTC.

The chain has TRBV19 and TRBJ1-4; TRBD1 is a possible D gene (6 bases). Trimming cost V 6 bases and J 0 bases, with 17 bases left between them. This CDR3 is built from 17 residues. CDR1 and CDR2 (germline): LNHDA, SQIVND (reference sequence). The CDR3 region has the DNA TGTGCCAGTAGCCCCCCACCCAGGGGAGCAACTAATGAAAAACTGTTTTTT. Translated: CASSPPPRGATNEKLFF. The variable domain in full, completed from reference TRBV19 and TRBJ1-4, reads DGGITQSPKYLFRKEGQNVTLSCEQNLNHDAMYWYRQDPGQGLRLIYYSQIVNDFQKGDIAEGYSVSREKKESFPLTVTSAQKNPTAFYLCASSPPPRGATNEKLFFGSGTQLSVL.

V and J are TRBV7-9 and TRBJ1-1; 7 bases are shared with TRBD1. CDR1 and CDR2 (germline): SEHNR, FQNEAQ (reference sequence). The junction had 6 bases not matched to a gene; V was cut back by 1 base and J by 4 bases. The CDR3 runs 15 residues. CDR3 loop: CASSLGPGGGTEAFF. As DNA, the CDR3 is TGTGCCAGCAGCTTAGGGCCAGGGGGAGGCACTGAAGCTTTCTTT.

The CDR3 nucleotides are TGCAGCGTTGAACAATGGGACAGGCCTTTTGAAGCTTTCTTT. Amino acid sequence: CSVEQWDRPFEAFF. The J gene is TRBJ1-1, the V gene TRBV29-1; 8 nucleotides agree with TRBD1. The CDR3 is 14 amino acids. V shed 2 bases, J shed 7 bases, and the junction held 9 bases outside the gene matches. In germline, CDR1 is SQVTM, CDR2 ANQGSEA.

The rearrangement links TRBV5-1 to TRBJ1-1, with D unresolved. Trimming took 4 bases from V and 5 from J, leaving 18 bases between them. The CDR3 is made up of 15 amino acids. The germline V gene encodes CDR1 SGHRS and CDR2 YFSETQ. CDR3 protein: CASSAYAGEGTEAFF. CDR3 nucleotides: TGCGCCAGCAGCGCCTACGCCGGGGAAGGGACTGAAGCTTTCTTT.

The count of this clone is one. The CDR3 spells CASSKDRGRRVTGELFF. CDR3 nucleotides: TGTGCCAGCAGCAAGGACAGGGGGCGCAGGGTCACCGGGGAGCTGTTTTTT. V usage is TRBV21-1 and J usage is TRBJ2-2; the table's TRBD1 call for D was not verified on the DNA. TRBV21-1 is noted as a pseudogene. The CDR3 is made up of 17 amino acids.

The chain uses TRBV12-2 and TRBJ1-2; the D call in the table, TRBD1, was not verified against the DNA. TRBV12-2 corresponds to a pseudogene. This CDR3 region has 17 residues. The DNA for the CDR3 is TGTGCAAGTCGATTGGCGGGACAGGGGGTTACTAACTATGGCTACACCTTC. Translated: CASRLAGQGVTNYGYTF.

CDR3 DNA: TGTGCCAGCTCCACGCCTAGCGGGGGGGCGGAGACCCAGTACTTC. Protein: CASSTPSGGAETQYF. J is TRBJ2-5 and V is TRBV2; 12 bases are a match to TRBD2. CDR3 length: 15 amino acids. The junction had 9 bases not matched to a gene; V was cut back by 8 bases and J by 5 bases. Looked up from germline, CDR1 is SNHLY and CDR2 is FYNNEI.